These 17 T cell receptor beta chains were sequenced from one sample in a study of cytomegalovirus exposure and HLA in healthy donors. Primers: 60 Vbeta forward and 13 Jbeta reverse. Assay: immunoSEQ multiplex PCR; the TCRdb copy retains only in-frame clones and omits some. The sample carries about 100,000 clones, around 77% recorded once. Sequencing input: PBMCs. The receptors derive from a man aged 25-45 years in good health and CMV-seronegative.

This clone was seen only a few times. The J gene is TRBJ2-1, the V gene TRBV2; D not resolved. V was pared by 3 bases and J by 4 bases, with 7 bases between. This CDR3 is built from 13 residues. Germline V gene lookup returns CDR1 SNHLY and CDR2 FYNNEI. The DNA for the CDR3 is TGTGCCAGCAGTGATGGGCTGTACAATGAGCAGTTCTTC. This gives the protein CASSDGLYNEQFF.

The chain employs TRBV25-1 and TRBJ1-1; D may be TRBD1 (5 bases). V gave up 0 bases and J gave up 4 bases, with 6 bases separating them. Germline V gene data show CDR1 as MGHDK and CDR2 as SYGVNS. The CDR3 contains 13 residues. CDR3 loop: CASSEYGGTEAFF. CDR3 nucleotide sequence: TGTGCCAGCAGTGAATACGGGGGCACTGAAGCTTTCTTT.

This chain uses TRBV5-1 with TRBJ2-5; 7 nucleotides line up with TRBD1. The J call is uncertain, as TRBJ2-7 better fits the DNA end. CDR1 SGHRS and CDR2 YFSETQ come from the germline V gene. The CDR3 loop spans 12 amino acids. CDR3 residues: CASSFDRVEQYF. CDR3 sequence (DNA): TGCGCCAGCAGCTTTGACAGGGTCGAGCAGTACTTC.

Only a few counts were recorded for this clone. This rearrangement joins TRBV6-1 to TRBJ1-1; possible D gene TRBD1, 5 bases. The germline V and J ends were trimmed by 3 bases and 3 bases, with 8 bases remaining between them. CDR3 length equals 13 residues. In germline, CDR1 is MNHNS, CDR2 SASEGT. The CDR3 reads CASSDGDYTEAFF. CDR3 DNA sequence: TGTGCCAGCAGTGACGGGGACTACACTGAAGCTTTCTTT.

This chain joins TRBV5-5 and TRBJ2-2; D is possibly TRBD1 (5 bases). The V end lost 1 base, the J end lost 6 bases, and 16 bases lay between the germline ends. The V gene's germline CDR1 is SGHKS and CDR2 YYEKEE (reference sequence). The CDR3 is 16 residues long. In nucleotides, the CDR3 is TGTGCCAGCAGCTTGCTACAGGTTAGGGATTCCGGGGAGCTGTTTTTT. Protein sequence: CASSLLQVRDSGELFF.

J is TRBJ2-1 and V is TRBV10-3, with 15 bases matching TRBD2. The CDR3 loop spans 17 amino acids. V trimming: 4 bases; J trimming: 5 bases; junction bases outside the gene matches: 6. Germline loops: CDR1 ENHRY, CDR2 SYGVKD. The CDR3, as DNA: TGTGCCATCAGTGGGACTAGCGGGAGGGCCGTCAACAATGAGCAGTTCTTC. Translation gives CAISGTSGRAVNNEQFF.

This sequence joins TRBV5-1 and TRBJ2-1; D is possibly TRBD1 (5 bases). Germline-derived CDR1 and CDR2 are SGHRS and YFSETQ. The CDR3 spans 14 residues. V was shortened by 0 bases and J by 6 bases, with 10 bases between the two germline ends. This CDR3 reads CASSLGGTGNEQFF. The CDR3 nucleotides are TGCGCCAGCAGCTTGGGGGGCACTGGCAATGAGCAGTTCTTC.

The CDR3 here is CASSIQGRAEAFF. CDR3 DNA sequence: TGTGCCAGCAGTATACAGGGTAGGGCTGAAGCTTTCTTT. The J gene is TRBJ1-1, the V gene TRBV27, with TRBD1 as a possible D gene (6 bases). V dropped 5 bases and J dropped 6 bases, with 13 bases sitting between them. CDR1 MNHEY and CDR2 SMNVEV come from the germline V gene (reference sequence). The CDR3 is made up of 13 amino acids.

This rearrangement joins TRBV10-2 to TRBJ2-7; 14 bases align to TRBD2. Germline values: CDR1 WSHSY, CDR2 SAAADI. J lost 2 bases, V lost 1 base, and 7 bases had no gene match. The CDR3 runs 18 residues. The CDR3 loop reads CASSEFGTSGSATYEQYF. DNA of the CDR3: TGCGCCAGCAGTGAGTTTGGGACTAGCGGGAGCGCCACCTACGAGCAGTACTTC.

This clone was seen a single time. As DNA, the CDR3 is TGTGCCAGCAGCTCCTGGACAGGCACCAACTCTGGAAACACCATATATTTT. Translation gives CASSSWTGTNSGNTIYF. This chain joins TRBV5-4 and TRBJ1-3; 7 bases match TRBD1. After removal of 3 bases from V and 0 bases from J, the junction contained 9 bases not matched to a gene. The CDR3 loop spans 17 amino acids. Germline loops: CDR1 SGHNT, CDR2 YYREEE (reference sequence).

In this sample, this clone turned up a few times. The chain recombines TRBV4-3 with TRBJ2-1, with 7 positions matching TRBD1. Germline V CDR1 and CDR2: LGHNA, YSLEER. V shed 0 bases and J 4 bases; nucleotides not matched to a gene: 3. This CDR3 contains 15 residues. Here the CDR3 DNA reads TGCGCCAGCAGCCAAGACAGGGGGAGTTACAATGAGCAGTTCTTC. Translated, it gives CASSQDRGSYNEQFF.

The table lists this clone with a few counts. The CDR3 coding sequence is TGCGCCAGCAGCTTGGGCGGCGGGAGAGGGGAGACCCAGTACTTC. It translates to CASSLGGGRGETQYF. V gene TRBV5-1 combines with J gene TRBJ2-5; 7 nucleotides agree with TRBD2. Per germline, CDR1 SGHRS and CDR2 YFSETQ. Trimming took 0 bases from V and 5 from J; bases not matched to a gene: 7. The CDR3 has 15 amino acids.

This chain joins TRBV30 and TRBJ1-6; D gene unclear. The V gene's germline CDR1 is GTSNPN and CDR2 SVGIG (reference sequence). The CDR3 is 14 amino acids. V lost 5 bases, J lost 3 bases, and 11 bases lay in between. The CDR3 loop reads CAWAVRDYNSPLHF. The DNA for the CDR3 is TGTGCCTGGGCCGTCCGGGACTATAATTCACCCCTCCACTTT.

The chain employs TRBV5-4 and TRBJ1-5; 7 bases are shared with TRBD1. CDR3 length: 19 residues. Germline CDR1 reads SGHNT; CDR2 reads YYREEE (reference sequence). Losses at the gene ends were 3 bases for V and 4 bases for J; bases not matched to a gene: 19. The CDR3 DNA follows: TGTGCCAGCAGCTCATACATTCATAAGACAGGGACACATAATCAGCCCCAGCATTTT. It yields the protein CASSSYIHKTGTHNQPQHF.

The V call is TRBV7-9, the J call TRBJ2-5, with 8 bases identical to TRBD2. The V gene end was trimmed by 3 bases and the J gene end by 5 bases; junction bases not matched to a gene: 14. CDR3 length: 17 amino acids. Germline V gene sequence: CDR1 SEHNR, CDR2 FQNEAQ (reference sequence). The CDR3, as DNA: TGTGCCAGCAGCTTCCGTCTAGCGGGTAGGACGGTGGAGACCCAGTACTTC. Its protein is CASSFRLAGRTVETQYF.

V is TRBV5-1 and J is TRBJ1-2, with 8 bases that match TRBD1. The CDR3 contains 15 residues. V shed 2 bases and J 5 bases; nucleotides not matched to a gene: 8. CDR1 and CDR2 from the germline V gene are SGHRS and YFSETQ. The CDR3 bases are TGCGCCAGCAGCTTAGGATTGACAGGGGAATATGGCTACACCTTC. Its protein is CASSLGLTGEYGYTF. The full variable domain, completed using reference TRBV5-1 and TRBJ1-2, is KAGVTQTPRYLIKTRGQQVTLSCSPISGHRSVSWYQQTPGQGLQFLFEYFSETQRNKGNFPGRFSGRQFSNSRSEMNVSTLELGDSALYLCASSLGLTGEYGYTFGSGTRLTVV.

The chain links TRBV2 to TRBJ2-7; TRBD1 matches 8 bases. CDR1 is SNHLY and CDR2 is FYNNEI in the germline V gene. Trimming removed 4 bases from V and 3 bases from J; junction bases left unmatched: 5. This CDR3 contains 14 residues. The CDR3 is CASSAEGQVYEQYF. As DNA, the CDR3 is TGTGCCAGCAGTGCGGAGGGACAGGTCTACGAGCAGTACTTC. Looking up the rest from reference TRBV2 and TRBJ2-7 gives the full variable domain: EPEVTQTPSHQVTQMGQEVILRCVPISNHLYFYWYRQILGQKVEFLVSFYNNEISEKSEIFDDQFSVERPDGSNFTLKIRSTKLEDSAMYFCASSAEGQVYEQYFGPGTRLTVT.